Following are 10 T cell receptor beta chains from one sample sequenced in a study of blood T cell repertoires in COVID-19. Measured with immunoSEQ multiplex PCR; TCRdb has only the in-frame clones, and not every one. The data hold some 250,000 clones, with about 86% observed a single time. The sample taken for sequencing was peripheral blood. The receptor set was obtained from a man aged 55-75 years with acute or convalescent COVID-19.

This chain connects TRBV6-2 or TRBV6-3 to TRBJ2-5, with unresolved D. This CDR3 region has 12 residues. Germline CDR1 and CDR2: MNHEY and SVGEGT. V was cut by 4 bases and J by 2 bases, with 5 bases left in between. The chain's CDR3 is CASSFLQETQYF. DNA of the CDR3: TGTGCCAGCAGTTTTCTACAAGAGACCCAGTACTTC.

This clone was counted a single time. The V call is TRBV9, the J call TRBJ2-1; the match to TRBD2 covers 9 bases. CDR1 SGDLS and CDR2 YYNGEE come from the germline V gene. The length of the CDR3 is 17 residues. Germline trimming cut 4 bases from V and 6 bases from J; bases unmatched to any gene: 14. In DNA form, the CDR3 reads TGTGCCAGCAGCCCCCCCGGGGATAGCGGGGGACGCAATGAGCAGTTCTTC. Residues: CASSPPGDSGGRNEQFF.

The gene calls are TRBV5-4 and TRBJ1-6; D unresolved. Germline V lookup: CDR1 SGHNT, CDR2 YYREEE (reference sequence). V was shortened by 4 bases and J by 3 bases, with 5 bases between the two germline ends. The CDR3 has 13 residues. Here the CDR3 reads CASSPGYNSPLHF. Here the CDR3 DNA reads TGTGCCAGCAGCCCGGGCTATAATTCACCCCTCCACTTT.

The chain is built from TRBV24-1 and TRBJ2-1; the match to TRBD2 covers 12 bases. V dropped 6 bases and J dropped 6; count of bases not matched to a gene: 8. CDR1 is KGHDR, CDR2 SFDVKD, per germline. CDR3 length: 16 amino acids. The CDR3 spells CATSRPSGRAGNEQFF. CDR3 nucleotides: TGTGCCACCAGTCGACCTAGCGGGAGGGCAGGCAATGAGCAGTTCTTC.

The count of this clone is one. V gene TRBV6-4 combines with J gene TRBJ1-2, with D unclear. Per germline, CDR1 MRHNA and CDR2 SNTAGT. V lost 3 bases and J 4 bases, leaving 9 bases between the germline ends. This CDR3 is 13 amino acids long. The CDR3 sequence: CASSDSGSYGYTF. For the CDR3, the DNA is TGTGCCAGCAGTGATTCAGGTTCCTATGGCTACACCTTC.

The table lists this clone with a count of one. This CDR3 reads CASSIDGTGGNNQPQHF. The CDR3 region has the DNA TGTGCCAGTAGTATAGATGGGACCGGGGGTAATAATCAGCCCCAGCATTTT. This chain links TRBV19 with TRBJ1-5; maybe TRBD1 (5 bases). CDR3 length: 17 residues. V lost 0 bases, J lost 4 bases, and 16 bases lay in between. Germline CDR1 is LNHDA and CDR2 is SQIVND (reference sequence).

The gene calls are TRBV7-9 and TRBJ1-1; unclear D gene. Germline CDR1 SEHNR, CDR2 FQNEAQ (reference sequence). Trimming stripped 3 bases from V and 6 bases from J, with 11 bases between. This CDR3 is built from 13 residues. The CDR3 DNA reads TGTGCCAGCAGCTTCTCCGAGTTGTCTGAAGCTTTCTTT. It is translated as CASSFSELSEAFF.

This clone was seen a single time. V and J are TRBV7-2 and TRBJ2-7; 9 bases align to TRBD2. V lost 2 bases, J lost 0 bases, and 5 bases stayed unmatched. The CDR3 sequence is 16 residues long. Germline CDR1 and CDR2: SGHTA and FQGNSA. DNA of the CDR3: TGTGCCAGCAGCTTATGGGCGGGGGGGAGCTCCTACGAGCAGTACTTC. It translates to CASSLWAGGSSYEQYF.

This CDR3 is CASSPIQPNTEAFF. In DNA form, the CDR3 reads TGTGCCAGCTCACCAATACAGCCGAACACTGAAGCTTTCTTT. The rearrangement links TRBV18 to TRBJ1-1; no clear D. Trimming left V 2 bases short and J 1 base short, with 8 bases between. This CDR3 has 14 amino acids. From germline, CDR1 is KGHSH and CDR2 LQKENI.

The chain is built from TRBV6-1 and TRBJ2-7, with 8 nucleotides matching TRBD2. Losses at the gene ends were 2 bases for V and 6 bases for J; bases not matched to a gene: 15. This CDR3 region has 17 residues. Per germline, CDR1 MNHNS and CDR2 SASEGT. The DNA of the CDR3 is TGTGCCAGCAGTGAATCTGCAGCGGGAGACACCACTGGCGAGCAGTACTTC. This gives the protein CASSESAAGDTTGEQYF.